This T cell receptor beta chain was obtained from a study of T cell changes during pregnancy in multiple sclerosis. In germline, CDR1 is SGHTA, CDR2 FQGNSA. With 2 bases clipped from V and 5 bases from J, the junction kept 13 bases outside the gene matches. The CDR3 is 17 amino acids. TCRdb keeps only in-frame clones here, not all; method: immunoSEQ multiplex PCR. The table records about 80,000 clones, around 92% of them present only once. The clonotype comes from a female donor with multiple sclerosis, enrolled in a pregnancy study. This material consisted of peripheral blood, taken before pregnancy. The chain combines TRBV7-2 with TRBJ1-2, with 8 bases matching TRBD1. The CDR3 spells CASSLQLAGGPTYGYTF. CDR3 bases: TGTGCCAGCAGCTTACAATTAGCAGGGGGCCCAACATATGGCTACACCTTC.